Included here is one TCR beta chain sequence, with context. Researchers extracted total RNA from unfractionated whole blood. The library attached unique molecular identifiers to individual cDNA molecules. TCRdb re-derived calls from the reads in MiXCR, one entry per CDR3 protein. This sample has around 120,000 distinct CDR3 sequences, with 8.5% to 9% found just once. This sample is drawn from a study of human T cells and chemical hapten exposure. This clonotype was sampled from a human donor in good health. Some clones in this sample may be carry-over from other donors' samples. Sequencing used whole blood.

The CDR3 is CASSREISGGYEQYF. The CDR3 coding sequence is TGCGCCAGCAGCAGAGAGATTAGTGGGGGCTACGAGCAGTACTTC. V usage is TRBV5-1 and J usage is TRBJ2-7; either TRBD1 or TRBD2 may supply D (5 bases each). In germline, CDR1 is SGHRS, CDR2 YFSETQ. Trimming stripped 4 bases from V and 3 bases from J, with 17 bases between. The CDR3 is 15 amino acids.